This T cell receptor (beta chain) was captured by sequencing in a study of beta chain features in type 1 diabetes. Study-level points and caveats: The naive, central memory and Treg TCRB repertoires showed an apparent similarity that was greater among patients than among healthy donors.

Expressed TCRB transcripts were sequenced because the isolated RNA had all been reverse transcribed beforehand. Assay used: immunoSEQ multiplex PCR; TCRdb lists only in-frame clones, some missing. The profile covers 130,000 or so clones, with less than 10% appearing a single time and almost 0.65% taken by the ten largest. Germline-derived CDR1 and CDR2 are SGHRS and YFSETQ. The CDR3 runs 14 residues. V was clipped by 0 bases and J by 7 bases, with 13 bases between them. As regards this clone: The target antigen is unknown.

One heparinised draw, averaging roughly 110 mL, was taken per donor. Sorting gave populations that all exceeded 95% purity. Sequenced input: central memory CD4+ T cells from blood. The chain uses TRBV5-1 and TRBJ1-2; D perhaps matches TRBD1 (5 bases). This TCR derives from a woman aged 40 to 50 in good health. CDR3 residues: CASSLVGPMRGYTF. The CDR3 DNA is TGCGCCAGCAGCTTGGTGGGGCCAATGCGTGGCTACACCTTC.